These 28 T cell receptor beta chains were all obtained from the same sample, sequenced in a study of cytomegalovirus exposure and HLA in healthy donors. Researchers ran the PCR with 60 Vbeta and 13 Jbeta primers. TCRdb's copy holds only in-frame clones and misses some; the assay was immunoSEQ multiplex PCR. The sample consists of about 120,000 clones, around three quarters of them appearing once. Sample: PBMCs. The source is a female donor in good health and CMV-seronegative.

The CDR3 region has the DNA TGTGCCAGCAGTAGGACAGGAGCCGGAAACACCATATATTTT. Protein sequence: CASSRTGAGNTIYF. The chain links TRBV6-5 to TRBJ1-3, with 7 bases that match TRBD1. Germline CDR1 reads MNHEY; CDR2 reads SVGAGI. The CDR3 extends over 14 amino acids. The trim removed 5 bases at V and 4 bases at J, leaving 5 bases unmatched.

The V call is TRBV6-4, the J call TRBJ2-5, with 8 bases matching TRBD1. The V gene's germline CDR1 is MRHNA and CDR2 SNTAGT. J gave up 0 bases and V 2 bases, and 11 bases lay outside the gene matches. CDR3 length equals 18 residues. The CDR3 reads CASSDVEGQEMNQETQYF. CDR3 DNA sequence: TGTGCCAGCAGTGACGTGGAGGGACAGGAGATGAACCAAGAGACCCAGTACTTC.

The chain uses TRBV27 and TRBJ2-5, with D maybe TRBD2 (6 bases). The germline CDR1 and CDR2 sequences are MNHEY and SMNVEV (reference sequence). CDR3 length: 17 amino acids. The V end lost 6 bases, the J end lost 5 bases, and 25 bases lay between the germline ends. The CDR3 nucleotides read TGTGCCAGCAGCCTAAGGGTCCAGCGGCCCCGGGGGGAGACCCAGTACTTC. It codes for CASSLRVQRPRGETQYF.

The chain employs TRBV2 and TRBJ2-1, with TRBD1 matching over 7 bases. Germline trimming cut 5 bases from V and 6 bases from J; bases unmatched to any gene: 1. Germline V CDR1 and CDR2: SNHLY, FYNNEI. This CDR3 is built from 12 residues. The CDR3 is CASSRDSNEQFF. For the CDR3, the DNA is TGTGCCAGCAGTAGGGACAGCAATGAGCAGTTCTTC.

The chain recombines TRBV6-5 with TRBJ1-2, with 7 bases matching TRBD1. This CDR3 contains 14 residues. Germline CDR1 is MNHEY and CDR2 is SVGAGI. V was pared by 1 base and J by 4 bases, with 3 bases of the junction left unmatched. The CDR3: CASSYFRGSYGYTF. CDR3 DNA sequence: TGTGCCAGCAGTTACTTCAGGGGGTCCTATGGCTACACCTTC.

The CDR3 region is CASSDGGTTYGYTF. The CDR3 DNA sequence: TGTGCCAGCAGTGACGGAGGAACTACCTATGGCTACACCTTC. The chain is built from TRBV28 and TRBJ1-2; no definite D call. Germline CDR1 reads MDHEN; CDR2 reads SYDVKM. V was pared by 5 bases and J by 4 bases, with 14 bases between. The CDR3 loop spans 14 amino acids.

V usage is TRBV5-1 and J usage is TRBJ2-5; the match to TRBD2 covers 7 bases. Germline V gene sequence: CDR1 SGHRS, CDR2 YFSETQ. The V gene end was trimmed by 1 base and the J gene end by 5 bases; junction bases not matched to a gene: 8. This CDR3 contains 15 residues. CDR3 sequence reads: CASSLQRGIGETQYF. The CDR3 nucleotides read TGCGCCAGCAGCTTGCAGCGGGGAATCGGCGAGACCCAGTACTTC.

This clone was seen a handful of times. This chain uses TRBV7-2 with TRBJ1-6; D remains unclear. CDR1 SGHTA and CDR2 FQGNSA come from the germline V gene. V gave up 1 base and J gave up 13 bases, with 14 bases separating them. This CDR3 comprises 14 residues. CDR3 sequence reads: CASSLGLVSRPLHF. CDR3 bases: TGTGCCAGCAGCTTAGGGTTAGTCTCGCGGCCCCTCCACTTT.

The chain combines TRBV7-3 with TRBJ1-5, with D unresolved. This CDR3 comprises 12 residues. V gave up 5 bases and J gave up 4 bases, with 6 bases separating them. Germline assignment: CDR1 SGHTA and CDR2 FQGTGA. CDR3 protein: CASSHQNQPQHF. The DNA of the CDR3 is TGTGCCAGCAGCCATCAGAATCAGCCCCAGCATTTT.

The rearrangement joins TRBV2 to TRBJ2-1; the match to TRBD1 covers 10 bases. This CDR3 is 15 amino acids long. V gave up 7 bases and J gave up 2 bases; unmatched junction bases: 5. CDR1 is SNHLY and CDR2 is FYNNEI in the germline V gene. The CDR3 region has the DNA TGTGCCAGCATGCGACAGGGGGCACCCTACAATGAGCAGTTCTTC. Protein sequence: CASMRQGAPYNEQFF.

The rearrangement joins TRBV11-2 to TRBJ1-1; D gene ambiguous. This CDR3 is built from 15 residues. The V and J ends lost 3 bases and 1 base respectively, with 12 bases between them. Germline V gene lookup returns CDR1 SGHAT and CDR2 FQNNGV. The CDR3 is CASSFGGAGNTEAFF. The CDR3 region has the DNA TGTGCCAGCAGCTTCGGTGGCGCAGGGAACACTGAAGCTTTCTTT.

The rearrangement joins TRBV19 to TRBJ1-5; weak D call: TRBD1 (6 bases). Trimming removed 5 bases at V and 6 bases at J, with 14 bases between. In germline, CDR1 is LNHDA, CDR2 SQIVND (reference sequence). The length of the CDR3 is 14 residues. The CDR3 DNA reads as TGTGCCAGTAGTTACAGGGATTTTGGTCAGCCCCAGCATTTT. Translation: CASSYRDFGQPQHF. Filled out from reference TRBV19 and TRBJ1-5, the complete variable domain reads DGGITQSPKYLFRKEGQNVTLSCEQNLNHDAMYWYRQDPGQGLRLIYYSQIVNDFQKGDIAEGYSVSREKKESFPLTVTSAQKNPTAFYLCASSYRDFGQPQHFGDGTRLSIL.

This chain joins TRBV10-3 and TRBJ2-7; 10 bases fit TRBD1. Germline lookup yields CDR1 ENHRY and CDR2 SYGVKD. The CDR3 runs to 15 residues. The ends lost 6 bases at V and 4 bases at J; junction bases unmatched: 9. The CDR3, as DNA: TGTGCCATCAGGGGCCGCGGGACAGGGGTTTACGAGCAGTACTTC. The encoded protein is CAIRGRGTGVYEQYF.

The chain carries TRBV7-9 and TRBJ1-6; the D gene is possibly TRBD1 (5 bases). CDR1 is SEHNR, CDR2 FQNEAQ, per germline (reference sequence). The V gene lost 6 bases and the J gene lost 9 bases, with 27 bases spanning the gap. The CDR3 length is 18 residues. DNA for the CDR3: TGTGCCAGCAGGCCTAATTCGGCAGGCGGACCCGGGGGTTCACCCCTCCACTTT. Protein: CASRPNSAGGPGGSPLHF.

The chain uses TRBV6-1 and TRBJ1-1, with 7 nucleotides matching TRBD1. V lost 6 bases to trimming and J lost 3 bases; unmatched junction nucleotides: 4. CDR1 is MNHNS and CDR2 is SASEGT in the germline V gene. There are 13 residues in the CDR3. CDR3 coding DNA: TGTGCCAGCAGCGAGGGGGCGTACACTGAAGCTTTCTTT. Translating gives CASSEGAYTEAFF.

The chain employs TRBV10-3 and TRBJ1-2, with TRBD1 identical over 7 bases. V trimming: 6 bases; J trimming: 1 base; junction bases outside the gene matches: 5. This CDR3 is built from 14 residues. Germline loops: CDR1 ENHRY, CDR2 SYGVKD. CDR3 sequence (DNA): TGTGCCATCAGAATGACAGGGAGTAACTATGGCTACACCTTC. The encoded protein is CAIRMTGSNYGYTF.

The rearrangement links TRBV7-5 to TRBJ2-7; the table's D call, TRBD1, has no DNA check behind it. TRBV7-5 is deemed a pseudogene. The CDR3 covers 17 residues. CDR3 region: CARSCSAGCLVRYEQYF. The CDR3 DNA reads as TGTGCCAGAAGCTGTTCGGCAGGGTGTCTTGTGCGGTACGAGCAGTACTTC.

The V call is TRBV19, the J call TRBJ2-6, with 7 bases fitting TRBD2. The V gene's germline CDR1 is LNHDA and CDR2 SQIVND (reference sequence). CDR3 length: 15 amino acids. V was pared by 8 bases and J by 2 bases, with 6 bases of the junction left unmatched. CDR3 protein: CASRGGGAGANVLTF. CDR3 nucleotide sequence: TGTGCCAGTCGCGGTGGGGGGGCTGGGGCCAACGTCCTGACTTTC.

This clone occurred a few times. The chain is built from TRBV18 and TRBJ2-7; 9 nucleotides align to TRBD2. The CDR3 has 14 residues. The V gene end was trimmed by 3 bases and the J gene end by 4 bases; junction bases not matched to a gene: 4. Germline V lookup: CDR1 KGHSH, CDR2 LQKENI. The CDR3 loop is CASSPPTSGYEQYF. As DNA, the CDR3 is TGTGCCAGCTCACCCCCGACTAGCGGTTACGAGCAGTACTTC.

This clone showed up many times. The chain is built from TRBV5-1 and TRBJ2-7, with 10 bases fitting TRBD1. Germline V gives CDR1 SGHRS, CDR2 YFSETQ. The CDR3 sequence is 15 residues long. J gave up 6 bases and V 0 bases, and 6 bases lay outside the gene matches. The DNA of the CDR3 is TGCGCCAGCAGCTTGGAGGGACAGGGGCAGGGCGAGCAGTACTTC. Protein product: CASSLEGQGQGEQYF.

This chain links TRBV5-4 with TRBJ2-3; D is unclear. V was pared by 4 bases and J by 2 bases, with 8 bases between. Germline lookup yields CDR1 SGHNT and CDR2 YYREEE (reference sequence). This CDR3 contains 13 residues. The CDR3 region has the DNA TGTGCCAGCAGCCCCGAGCCCACAGATACGCAGTATTTT. Translating it yields CASSPEPTDTQYF.

The chain carries TRBV28 and TRBJ2-5, with D perhaps matching TRBD2 (5 bases). The J call is doubtful: the DNA matches TRBJ2-7 better. CDR1 and CDR2 (germline): MDHEN, SYDVKM. This CDR3 region has 14 residues. The CDR3 is CASSTPGETYEQYF. CDR3 coding DNA: TGTGCCAGCAGTACCCCCGGGGAAACCTACGAGCAGTACTTC.

This sequence joins TRBV27 and TRBJ2-5, with 9 bases that match TRBD2. The DNA end is more similar to TRBJ2-7, so the J call may be wrong. From germline, CDR1 is MNHEY and CDR2 SMNVEV (reference sequence). The CDR3 runs 16 residues. CDR3 nucleotides: TGTGCCAGCAGTTTACTAGCGGGACGTAGACCTTACGAGCAGTACTTC. It codes for CASSLLAGRRPYEQYF.

The genes are TRBV6-1 and TRBJ1-5, with 7 nucleotides matching TRBD1. V was pared by 10 bases and J by 5 bases, with 14 bases of the junction left unmatched. CDR1 MNHNS and CDR2 SASEGT come from the germline V gene. CDR3 size: 15 residues. The CDR3 nucleotides read TGTGCCACCCTAAACAGGGGCAAGGCGGATCAGCCCCAGCATTTT. Protein product: CATLNRGKADQPQHF.

This chain uses TRBV18 with TRBJ2-2; D is unclear. CDR3 length equals 14 residues. Germline V gene sequence: CDR1 KGHSH, CDR2 LQKENI. The V end was cut by 4 bases, the J end by 6 bases, with 12 bases between. In DNA, the CDR3 is TGTGCCAGCTCACTTGTCCCAGGCTCCGGGGAGCTGTTTTTT. It specifies CASSLVPGSGELFF.

The chain recombines TRBV5-1 with TRBJ2-3, with D perhaps matching TRBD2 (7 bases). The CDR3 runs 15 residues. The germline gives CDR1 SGHRS, CDR2 YFSETQ. V was shortened by 2 bases and J by 0 bases, with 10 bases between the two germline ends. This chain's CDR3 is CASSLPGGSTDTQYF. The CDR3 DNA follows: TGCGCCAGCAGCTTACCGGGGGGCAGCACAGATACGCAGTATTTT.

The J gene is TRBJ2-5, the V gene TRBV7-3; 14 bases align to TRBD2. The CDR3 covers 15 residues. V dropped 5 bases and J dropped 4; count of bases not matched to a gene: 3. Looked up from germline, CDR1 is SGHTA and CDR2 is FQGTGA. In DNA form, the CDR3 reads TGTGCCAGCAGCGCGGGACTAGCGGGGGCAGAGACCCAGTACTTC. This encodes CASSAGLAGAETQYF.

V usage is TRBV10-2 and J usage is TRBJ1-5; D unresolved. The germline V gene has CDR1 WSHSY and CDR2 SAAADI. The CDR3 is 13 amino acids. With 4 bases removed from V and 7 bases from J, the gap between germline ends came to 11 bases. The CDR3 DNA reads TGCGCCAGCAGTGTGGCCAGCGGACAGCCCCAGCATTTT. It yields the protein CASSVASGQPQHF.